One T cell receptor (beta chain) is described in this entry. Its antigen is as yet unknown. Produced via immunoSEQ multiplex PCR; TCRdb's table is partial and in-frame only. The sample holds roughly 42,000 clones, around 81% seen once. There are 16 residues in the CDR3. Unmatched junction bases numbered 6, after V lost 4 bases and J lost 1 base. Germline values: CDR1 LNHDA, CDR2 SQIVND (reference sequence). This record comes from a study of T cell responses to AZD1222 COVID-19 vaccine. Study context: Second-dose groups at about 4 or about 12 weeks were pooled. Findings and caveats of the study: Spike-specific TCRs gained breadth and depth after people received two AZD1222 doses.

The origin of this receptor is an adult in good health. This specimen was peripheral blood, taken on day 0 of AZD1222 vaccination. The V and J genes are TRBV19 and TRBJ2-4; TRBD1 matches 8 bases. CDR3: CASSSQGARAKNIQYF. For the CDR3, the DNA is TGTGCCAGTAGTAGTCAGGGGGCTAGGGCCAAAAACATTCAGTACTTC.